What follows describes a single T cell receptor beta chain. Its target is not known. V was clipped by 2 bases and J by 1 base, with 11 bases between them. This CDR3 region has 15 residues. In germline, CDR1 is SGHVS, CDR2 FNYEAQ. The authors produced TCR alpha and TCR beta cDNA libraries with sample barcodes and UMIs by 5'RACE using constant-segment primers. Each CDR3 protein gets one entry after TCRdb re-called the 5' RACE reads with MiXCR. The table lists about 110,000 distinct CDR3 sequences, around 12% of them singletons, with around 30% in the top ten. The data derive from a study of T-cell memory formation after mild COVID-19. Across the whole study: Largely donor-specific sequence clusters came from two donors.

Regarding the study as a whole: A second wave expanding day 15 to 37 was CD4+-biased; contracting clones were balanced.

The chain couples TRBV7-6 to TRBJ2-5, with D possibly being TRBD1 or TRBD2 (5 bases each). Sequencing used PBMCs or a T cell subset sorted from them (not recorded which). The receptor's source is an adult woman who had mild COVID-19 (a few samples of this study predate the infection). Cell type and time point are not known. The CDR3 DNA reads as TGTGCCAGCAGCTTATATACGGGGCTCCAAGAGACCCAGTACTTC. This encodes CASSLYTGLQETQYF.